Following are 17 T cell receptor beta chains from one sample sequenced in a study of cytomegalovirus exposure and HLA in healthy donors. The PCR ran on 60 Vbeta and 13 Jbeta primers. Measured with immunoSEQ multiplex PCR; TCRdb has only the in-frame clones, and not every one. Listed are approximately 140,000 clones; around 2.4% falls within the top ten. Sequencing input: PBMCs. These receptors originate from a woman between 18 and 29 years old in good health and CMV-seronegative.

Details on this clone: This sample includes further DNA sequences coding for the same CDR3. The chain is built from TRBV4-1 and TRBJ1-4, with D uncertain. This CDR3 region has 16 residues. Deletions cut 1 base from V and 0 bases from J, with 9 bases between. Germline V gene sequence: CDR1 MGHRA, CDR2 YSYEKL. The CDR3 region is CASSQVGHATNEKLFF. CDR3 bases: TGCGCCAGCAGCCAAGTCGGTCATGCAACTAATGAAAAACTGTTTTTT.

V gene TRBV6-6 combines with J gene TRBJ1-1; D may be TRBD1 (6 bases). CDR1 is MNHNY, CDR2 SVGAGI, per germline (reference sequence). The V and J ends lost 2 bases and 7 bases respectively, with 11 bases between them. The CDR3 has 13 amino acids. CDR3 protein: CASSYPGTSEAFF. The DNA for the CDR3 is TGTGCCAGCAGTTACCCAGGGACAAGTGAAGCTTTCTTT.

The chain uses TRBV6-1 and TRBJ2-1, with unresolved D. The V end lost 6 bases, the J end lost 0 bases, and 9 bases lay between the germline ends. Germline V gene lookup returns CDR1 MNHNS and CDR2 SASEGT. CDR3 length equals 14 residues. The CDR3 sequence: CASRSSSSYNEQFF. For the CDR3, the DNA is TGTGCCAGCAGATCTAGTTCCTCCTACAATGAGCAGTTCTTC.

The J gene is TRBJ1-2, the V gene TRBV5-4; no reliable D call. CDR3 length equals 14 residues. V was pared by 4 bases and J by 4 bases, with 14 bases between. CDR1 is SGHNT and CDR2 is YYREEE in the germline V gene (reference sequence). The CDR3 DNA sequence: TGTGCCAGCAGCCTGTCGCGAGAGCCCTATGGCTACACCTTC. It yields the protein CASSLSREPYGYTF.

The V gene is TRBV29-1, the J gene TRBJ2-7; 7 bases are shared with TRBD1. Losses at the gene ends were 6 bases for V and 2 bases for J; bases not matched to a gene: 4. Germline V lookup: CDR1 SQVTM, CDR2 ANQGSEA. This CDR3 is 12 amino acids long. CDR3 residues: CSVGDSTYEQYF. CDR3 coding DNA: TGCAGCGTGGGGGACAGTACCTACGAGCAGTACTTC.

The chain combines TRBV7-7 with TRBJ2-5, with 9 bases aligning to TRBD1. The CDR3 covers 14 residues. Germline V gene sequence: CDR1 SSHAT, CDR2 FNYEAQ (reference sequence). V trimming: 5 bases; J trimming: 4 bases; junction bases outside the gene matches: 5. Here the CDR3 DNA reads TGTGCCAGCAGCCGGGACAGGGACGGAGAGACCCAGTACTTC. It yields the protein CASSRDRDGETQYF. Variable domain in full (rest from reference TRBV7-7 and TRBJ2-5): GAGVSQSPRYKVTKRGQDVTLRCDPISSHATLYWYQQALGQGPEFLTYFNYEAQPDKSGLPSDRFSAERPEGSISTLTIQRTEQRDSAMYRCASSRDRDGETQYFGPGTRLLVL.

This chain connects TRBV15 to TRBJ1-5; TRBD1 matches 7 bases. CDR1 and CDR2 (germline): LNHNV, YYDKDF (reference sequence). Germline trimming cut 1 base from V and 5 bases from J; bases unmatched to any gene: 5. There are 15 residues in the CDR3. Written as DNA, the CDR3 is TGTGCCACCAGCAGAGGGACAGGCGGCGATCAGCCCCAGCATTTT. Its protein product is CATSRGTGGDQPQHF. The complete variable domain, with remaining parts taken from reference TRBV15 and TRBJ1-5, reads DAMVIQNPRYQVTQFGKPVTLSCSQTLNHNVMYWYQQKSSQAPKLLFHYYDKDFNNEADTPDNFQSRRPNTSFCFLDIRSPGLGDTAMYLCATSRGTGGDQPQHFGDGTRLSIL.

The genes are TRBV2 and TRBJ1-5, with D perhaps TRBD1 (5 bases). The length of the CDR3 is 14 residues. The V gene lost 6 bases and the J gene lost 0 bases, with 9 bases spanning the gap. In germline, CDR1 is SNHLY, CDR2 FYNNEI. The CDR3 DNA reads TGTGCCAGCAGCAGGGAATATAGCAATCAGCCCCAGCATTTT. The encoded protein is CASSREYSNQPQHF.

This rearrangement joins TRBV7-8 to TRBJ1-5; possible D gene TRBD1, 5 bases. CDR3 size: 15 residues. CDR1 is SGHVS, CDR2 FQNEAQ, per germline. V shed 5 bases and J shed 2 bases, with 13 bases lying between them. The CDR3 loop is CASSLQGVGNQPQHF. The CDR3 coding sequence is TGTGCCAGCAGCCTTCAGGGTGTGGGCAATCAGCCCCAGCATTTT. The whole variable domain, filled in from reference TRBV7-8 and TRBJ1-5, reads GAGVSQSPRYKVAKRGQDVALRCDPISGHVSLFWYQQALGQGPEFLTYFQNEAQLDKSGLPSDRFFAERPEGSVSTLKIQRTQQEDSAVYLCASSLQGVGNQPQHFGDGTRLSIL.

The chain is built from TRBV30 and TRBJ2-7, with 10 positions matching TRBD2. CDR3 length: 13 residues. The V gene's germline CDR1 is GTSNPN and CDR2 SVGIG (reference sequence). V was clipped by 4 bases and J by 4 bases; unmatched bases: 4. CDR3 in DNA: TGTGCCTGGACAGCGGGAGGGCCTTACGAGCAGTACTTC. This encodes CAWTAGGPYEQYF.

The chain uses TRBV7-8 and TRBJ2-1, with TRBD2 matching over 8 bases. The CDR3 spans 16 residues. Germline CDR1 SGHVS, CDR2 FQNEAQ. V shed 1 base, J shed 4 bases, and the junction held 6 bases outside the gene matches. Here the CDR3 reads CASSLGGTRVYNEQFF. As DNA, the CDR3 is TGTGCCAGCAGCTTAGGGGGGACTAGAGTTTACAATGAGCAGTTCTTC.

This chain connects TRBV5-6 to TRBJ2-2; D is perhaps TRBD2 (5 bases). V lost 0 bases to trimming and J lost 4 bases, with 7 bases between them. Germline-derived CDR1 and CDR2 are SGHDT and YYEEEE. The CDR3 is 14 residues long. CDR3 sequence (DNA): TGTGCCAGCAGCTTGGTTGGGAGCACCGGGGAGCTGTTTTTT. Its translation is CASSLVGSTGELFF.

Written as DNA, the CDR3 is TGCGCCAGCAGCTTGGCGGGTGATGGCTCCTACAATGAGCAGTTCTTC. Its translation: CASSLAGDGSYNEQFF. This chain uses TRBV5-1 with TRBJ2-1; no clear D. CDR3 length equals 16 residues. The germline gives CDR1 SGHRS, CDR2 YFSETQ. The V gene lost 0 bases and the J gene lost 0 bases, with 10 bases spanning the gap.

This chain joins TRBV2 and TRBJ2-7, with a possible D match to TRBD1 (5 bases). The CDR3 sequence is 12 residues long. V lost 3 bases and J 3 bases, leaving 6 bases between the germline ends. Germline CDR1 is SNHLY and CDR2 is FYNNEI. CDR3 in amino acids: CASSDDSYEQYF. For the CDR3, the DNA is TGTGCCAGCAGTGACGACAGCTACGAGCAGTACTTC.

This sequence joins TRBV19 and TRBJ1-1; D not resolved. This CDR3 is 14 amino acids long. CDR1 and CDR2 (germline): LNHDA, SQIVND (reference sequence). V lost 3 bases and J lost 0, with 8 bases in between. The CDR3 reads CASSISSLNTEAFF. The CDR3 DNA is TGTGCCAGTAGTATTTCTTCGTTGAACACTGAAGCTTTCTTT.

The rearrangement uses TRBV10-2 and TRBJ1-5, with TRBD1 matching 9 bases. V shed 7 bases, J shed 3 bases, and the junction held 4 bases outside the gene matches. Germline CDR1 WSHSY, CDR2 SAAADI. This CDR3 has 14 residues. CDR3 in amino acids: CASTGTGTNQPQHF. The CDR3 nucleotides read TGCGCCAGCACCGGGACAGGGACCAATCAGCCCCAGCATTTT.

This rearrangement joins TRBV29-1 to TRBJ1-1; 7 bases line up with TRBD1. CDR1 and CDR2 from the germline V gene are SQVTM and ANQGSEA. The CDR3 contains 13 residues. J gave up 1 base and V 6 bases, and 5 bases lay outside the gene matches. In DNA, the CDR3 is TGCAGCGTCCAATGGGACAGGAACACTGAAGCTTTCTTT. Its protein is CSVQWDRNTEAFF.